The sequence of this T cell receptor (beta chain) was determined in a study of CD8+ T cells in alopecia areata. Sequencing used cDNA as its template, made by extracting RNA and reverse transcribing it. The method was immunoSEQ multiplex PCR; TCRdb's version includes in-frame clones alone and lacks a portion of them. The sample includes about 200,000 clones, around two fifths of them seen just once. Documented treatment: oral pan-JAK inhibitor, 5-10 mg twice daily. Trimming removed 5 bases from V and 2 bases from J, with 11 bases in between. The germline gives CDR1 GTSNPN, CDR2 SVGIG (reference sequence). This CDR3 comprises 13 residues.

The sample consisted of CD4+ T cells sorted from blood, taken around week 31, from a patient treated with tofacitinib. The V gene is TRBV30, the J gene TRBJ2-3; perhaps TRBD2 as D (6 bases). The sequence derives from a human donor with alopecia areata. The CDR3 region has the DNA TGTGCCTGGTACCGGGACTCCACAGATACGCAGTATTTT. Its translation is CAWYRDSTDTQYF. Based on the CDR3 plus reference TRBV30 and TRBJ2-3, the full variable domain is SQTIHQWPATLVQPVGSPLSLECTVEGTSNPNLYWYRQAAGRGLQLLFYSVGIGQISSEVPQNLSASRPQDRQFILSSKKLLLSDSGFYLCAWYRDSTDTQYFGPGTRLTVL.